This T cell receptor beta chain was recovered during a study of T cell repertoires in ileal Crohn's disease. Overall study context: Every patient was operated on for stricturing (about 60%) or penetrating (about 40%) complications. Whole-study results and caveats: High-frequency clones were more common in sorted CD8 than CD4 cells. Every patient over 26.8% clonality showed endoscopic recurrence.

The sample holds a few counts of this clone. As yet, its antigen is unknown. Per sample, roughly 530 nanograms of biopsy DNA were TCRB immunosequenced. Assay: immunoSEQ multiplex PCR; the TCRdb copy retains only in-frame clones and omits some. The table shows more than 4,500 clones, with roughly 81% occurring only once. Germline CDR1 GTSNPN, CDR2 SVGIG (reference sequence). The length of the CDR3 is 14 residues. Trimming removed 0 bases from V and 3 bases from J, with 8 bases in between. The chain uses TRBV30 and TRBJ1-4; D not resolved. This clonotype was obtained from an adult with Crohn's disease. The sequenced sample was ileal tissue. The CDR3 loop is CAWSVGDSNEKLFF. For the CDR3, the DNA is TGTGCCTGGAGTGTCGGTGATTCTAATGAAAAACTGTTTTTT.